This TCR beta chain was identified during a study of sequential checkpoint blockade in melanoma. Some clones are missing from TCRdb's copy, which holds only in-frame ones; the method was immunoSEQ multiplex PCR. Of 7,000 to 9,500 clones detected, 50% to 75% appear once; the ten largest clones hold about 8.7%. Described treatment: randomized to nivolumab then ipilimumab (arm A) or the reverse (arm B). Patients had received no earlier DNA-damaging chemotherapy. The CDR3 is made up of 11 amino acids. Trimming stripped 5 bases from V and 7 bases from J, with 9 bases between. CDR1 is MNHEY and CDR2 is SVGAGI in the germline V gene. As concerns this clone: The sample holds other DNA sequences that translate to the same CDR3.

Sample: CD8+ T cells sorted from blood (inferred from file names), taken from a patient given nivolumab and ipilimumab in sequence. The chain joins TRBV6-5 to TRBJ2-7, with D tentatively TRBD2 (6 bases). The TCR originated in a human donor with melanoma. The CDR3 nucleotides are TGTGCCAGCAGTCCCGGGGGTGAGCAGTACTTC. It yields the protein CASSPGGEQYF.